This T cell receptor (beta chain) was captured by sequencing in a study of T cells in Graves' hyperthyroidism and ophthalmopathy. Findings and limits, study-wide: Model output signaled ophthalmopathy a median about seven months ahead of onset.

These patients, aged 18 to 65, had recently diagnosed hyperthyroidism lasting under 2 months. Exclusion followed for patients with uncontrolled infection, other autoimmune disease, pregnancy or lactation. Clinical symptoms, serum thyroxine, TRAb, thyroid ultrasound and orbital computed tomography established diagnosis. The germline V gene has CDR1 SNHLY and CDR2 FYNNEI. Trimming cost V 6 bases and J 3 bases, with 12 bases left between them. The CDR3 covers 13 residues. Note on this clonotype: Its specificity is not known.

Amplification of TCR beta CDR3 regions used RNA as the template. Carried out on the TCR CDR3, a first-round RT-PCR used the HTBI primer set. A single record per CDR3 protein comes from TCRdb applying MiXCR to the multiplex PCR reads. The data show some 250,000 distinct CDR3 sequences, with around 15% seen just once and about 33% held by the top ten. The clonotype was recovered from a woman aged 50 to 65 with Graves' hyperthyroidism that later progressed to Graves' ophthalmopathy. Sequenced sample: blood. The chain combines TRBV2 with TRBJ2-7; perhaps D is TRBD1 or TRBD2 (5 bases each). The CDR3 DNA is TGTGCCAGCAGGGGGGTTGGCCTCTACGAGCAGTACTTC. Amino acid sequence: CASRGVGLYEQYF.